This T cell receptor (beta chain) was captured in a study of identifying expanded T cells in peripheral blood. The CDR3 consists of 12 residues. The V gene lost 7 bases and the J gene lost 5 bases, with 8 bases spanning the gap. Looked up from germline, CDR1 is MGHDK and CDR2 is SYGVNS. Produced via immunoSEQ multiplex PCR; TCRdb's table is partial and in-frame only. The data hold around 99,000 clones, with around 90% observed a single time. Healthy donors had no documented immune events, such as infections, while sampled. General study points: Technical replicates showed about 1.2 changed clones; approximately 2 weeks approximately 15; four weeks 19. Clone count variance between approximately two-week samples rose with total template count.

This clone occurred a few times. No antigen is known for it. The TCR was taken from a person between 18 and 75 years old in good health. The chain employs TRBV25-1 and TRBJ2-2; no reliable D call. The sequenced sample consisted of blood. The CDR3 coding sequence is TGTGCCAGCACGAAGATAACCGGGGAGCTGTTTTTT. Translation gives CASTKITGELFF.